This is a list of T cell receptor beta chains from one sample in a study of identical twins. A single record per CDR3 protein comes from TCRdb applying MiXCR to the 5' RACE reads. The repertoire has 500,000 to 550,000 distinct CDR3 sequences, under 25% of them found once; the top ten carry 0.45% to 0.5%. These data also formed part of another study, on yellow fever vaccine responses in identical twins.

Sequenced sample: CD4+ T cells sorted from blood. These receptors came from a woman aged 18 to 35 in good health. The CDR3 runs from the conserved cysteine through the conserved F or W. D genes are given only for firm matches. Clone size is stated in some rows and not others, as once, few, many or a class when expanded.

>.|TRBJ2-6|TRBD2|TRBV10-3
CAISDRTSGSSGANVLTF
TGTGCCATCAGTGACCGGACTAGCGGGAGCTCTGGGGCCAACGTCCTGACTTTC
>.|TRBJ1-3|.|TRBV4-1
CASSQVGLISGNTIYF
TGCGCCAGCAGCCAAGTCGGCCTGATCTCTGGAAACACCATATATTTT
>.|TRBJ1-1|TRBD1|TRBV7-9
CASSLGDRMGPEAFF
TGTGCCAGCAGCTTAGGGGACAGGATGGGTCCTGAAGCTTTCTTT
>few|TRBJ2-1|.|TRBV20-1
CSAREGGVRYNEQFF
TGCAGTGCTAGAGAGGGGGGAGTAAGGTACAATGAGCAGTTCTTC
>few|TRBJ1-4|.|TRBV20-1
CSARTDGEKLFF
TGCAGTGCTAGGACGGACGGAGAGAAACTGTTTTTT
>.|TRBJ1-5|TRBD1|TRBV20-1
CSAGTGGRHSNQPQHF
TGCAGTGCTGGGACAGGGGGAAGACATAGCAATCAGCCCCAGCATTTT
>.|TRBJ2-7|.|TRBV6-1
CASSDHKGVYEQYF
TGTGCCAGCTCGGATCACAAGGGGGTCTACGAGCAGTACTTC
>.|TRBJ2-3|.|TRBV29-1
CSVAPGLSTDTQYF
TGCAGCGTTGCGCCGGGCCTGAGCACAGATACGCAGTATTTT
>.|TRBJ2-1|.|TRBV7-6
CASSLYAPQSNEQFF
TGTGCCAGCAGCTTATACGCCCCCCAGTCCAATGAGCAGTTCTTC
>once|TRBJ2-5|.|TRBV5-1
CASSLDVQGRGETQYF
TGCGCCAGCAGCTTGGATGTGCAGGGGAGAGGGGAGACCCAGTACTTC
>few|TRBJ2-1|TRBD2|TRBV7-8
CASSLKRELGRSEQFF
TGTGCCAGCAGCTTAAAGCGGGAGCTAGGGAGGAGTGAGCAGTTCTTC
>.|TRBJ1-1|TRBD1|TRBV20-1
CSARAGDREHTEAFF
TGCAGTGCTAGAGCGGGGGACAGGGAACACACTGAAGCTTTCTTT
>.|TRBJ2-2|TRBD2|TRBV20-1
CSARASGGNANTGELFF
TGCAGTGCTAGGGCTAGCGGGGGGAACGCGAACACCGGGGAGCTGTTTTTT
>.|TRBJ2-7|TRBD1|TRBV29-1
CSVAHWDRVYEQYF
TGCAGCGTTGCCCACTGGGACAGGGTATACGAGCAGTACTTC
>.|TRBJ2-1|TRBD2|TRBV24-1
CATSGLDKSSYNEQFF
TGTGCCACCAGCGGACTAGACAAGAGCTCCTACAATGAGCAGTTCTTC
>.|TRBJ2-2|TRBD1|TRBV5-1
CASSPPDRDNTGELFF
TGCGCCAGCAGCCCCCCGGACAGGGATAACACCGGGGAGCTGTTTTTT
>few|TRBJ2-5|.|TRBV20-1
CSARDRVRETQYF
TGCAGTGCTAGAGACAGGGTCCGAGAGACCCAGTACTTC
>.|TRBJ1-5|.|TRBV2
CASLKGGNQPQHF
TGTGCCAGCCTAAAAGGGGGAAATCAGCCCCAGCATTTT
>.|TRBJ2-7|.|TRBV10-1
CASSDLARPPYEQYF
TGCGCCAGCAGTGATCTCGCCAGGCCCCCCTACGAGCAGTACTTC
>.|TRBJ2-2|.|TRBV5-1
CASTPAGIGGTGELFF
TGCGCCAGTACACCGGCAGGAATCGGTGGAACCGGGGAGCTGTTTTTT
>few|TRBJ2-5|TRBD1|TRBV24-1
CATSDLWTGETQYF
TGTGCCACCAGTGATTTGTGGACAGGGGAGACCCAGTACTTC
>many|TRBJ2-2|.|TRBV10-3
CAISEREPGELFF
TGTGCCATCAGTGAGCGGGAACCCGGGGAGCTGTTTTTT
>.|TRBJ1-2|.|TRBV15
CATSRDYNYGYTF
TGTGCCACCAGCAGGGACTATAACTATGGCTACACCTTC
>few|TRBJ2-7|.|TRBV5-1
CASSLSGQRGSYEQYF
TGCGCCAGCAGCTTGAGTGGGCAAAGGGGGTCCTACGAGCAGTACTTC
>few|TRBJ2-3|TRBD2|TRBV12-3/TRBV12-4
CASSTRTSGSRIDTQYF
TGTGCCAGCAGCACGAGAACTAGCGGGAGTCGGATAGATACGCAGTATTTT
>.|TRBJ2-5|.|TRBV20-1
CSALILGASSETQYF
TGCAGTGCTCTTATCTTGGGGGCCTCGTCGGAGACCCAGTACTTC
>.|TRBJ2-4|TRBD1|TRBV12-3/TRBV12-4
CASRNPGQGKNIQYF
TGTGCCAGCCGAAATCCGGGACAGGGCAAAAACATTCAGTACTTC
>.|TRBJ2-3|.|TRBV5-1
CASSLKGGQDTQYF
TGCGCCAGCAGCTTGAAGGGGGGCCAAGATACGCAGTATTTT
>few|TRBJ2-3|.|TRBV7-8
CASSLVDRRTDTQYF
TGTGCCAGCAGCTTAGTCGACAGGAGGACAGATACGCAGTATTTT
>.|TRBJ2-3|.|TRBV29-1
CSALGSRLSTDTQYF
TGCAGCGCCTTAGGGAGCCGGCTAAGCACAGATACGCAGTATTTT
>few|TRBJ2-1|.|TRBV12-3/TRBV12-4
CASSSVDRAKTQFF
TGTGCCAGCAGCAGCGTAGACAGAGCAAAAACGCAGTTCTTC
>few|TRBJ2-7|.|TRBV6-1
CASTRGSGSGYEQYF
TGTGCCAGCACCAGGGGATCGGGGTCAGGCTACGAGCAGTACTTC
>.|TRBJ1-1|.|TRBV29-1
CSVARADTEAFF
TGCAGCGTTGCCAGGGCGGACACTGAAGCTTTCTTT
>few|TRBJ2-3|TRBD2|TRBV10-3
CAISEGTSGATDTQYF
TGTGCCATCAGTGAGGGGACTAGCGGGGCTACAGATACGCAGTATTTT
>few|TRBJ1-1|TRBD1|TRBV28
CASSLGQSPAFF
TGTGCCAGCAGTTTGGGACAGTCTCCAGCTTTCTTT
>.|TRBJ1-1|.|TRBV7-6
CASSPSGWMNTEAFF
TGTGCCAGCAGCCCGAGTGGGTGGATGAACACTGAAGCTTTCTTT
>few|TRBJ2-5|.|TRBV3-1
CASGGSPGETQYF
TGTGCCAGCGGGGGTTCACCTGGGGAGACCCAGTACTTC
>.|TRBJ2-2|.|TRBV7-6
CASSSIPGPMTPGELFF
TGTGCCAGCAGCTCCATACCGGGTCCGATGACACCCGGGGAGCTGTTTTTT
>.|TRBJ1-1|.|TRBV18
CASSPLGVGTEAFF
TGTGCCAGCTCACCTCTAGGGGTGGGCACTGAAGCTTTCTTT